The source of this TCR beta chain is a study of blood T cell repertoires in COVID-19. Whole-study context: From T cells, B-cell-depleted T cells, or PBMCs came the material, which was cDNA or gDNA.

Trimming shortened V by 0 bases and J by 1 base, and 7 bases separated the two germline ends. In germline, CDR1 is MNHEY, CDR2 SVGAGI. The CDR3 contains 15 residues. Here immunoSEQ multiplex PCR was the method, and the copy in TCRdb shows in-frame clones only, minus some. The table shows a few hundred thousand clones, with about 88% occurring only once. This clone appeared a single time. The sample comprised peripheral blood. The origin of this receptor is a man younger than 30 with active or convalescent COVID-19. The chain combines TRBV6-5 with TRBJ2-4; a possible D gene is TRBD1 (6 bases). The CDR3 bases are TGTGCCAGCAGTTACTCGGACAGTGCCAAAAACATTCAGTACTTC. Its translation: CASSYSDSAKNIQYF.